These T cell receptor beta chains were read from a single sample in a study of T cell clones after liver transplantation. Profiled with immunoSEQ multiplex PCR; TCRdb holds only in-frame clones, not every one. This table has approximately 65,000 clones, 90% to 95% appearing once. Sequenced here: CD4+ T cells from blood, sampled approximately 25 months after liver transplant. Receptors were obtained from a human patient who received a liver transplant. Some T cells could come from the graft donor. Both conserved end residues are part of each CDR3. A D gene is named only where the DNA matches it firmly. Clone size appears in some rows only: once, few, many, or a class for an expanded clone.

.	TRBV5-1	few	TRBJ1-1	CASSLGVGRSNTEAFF	TGCGCCAGCAGCTTGGGAGTAGGACGGTCAAACACTGAAGCTTTCTTT
TRBD2	TRBV7-9	.	TRBJ2-1	CASSPPRAGVPIEQFF	TGTGCCAGCAGCCCCCCGCGAGCGGGAGTACCGATTGAGCAGTTCTTC
.	TRBV7-3	.	TRBJ2-3	CASSPTPSSTDTQYF	TGTGCCAGCAGCCCTACACCTTCAAGCACAGATACGCAGTATTTT
TRBD1	TRBV4-3	.	TRBJ2-7	CASSREVGQGTYEQYF	TGCGCCAGCAGCCGGGAAGTGGGACAGGGGACCTACGAGCAGTACTTC
.	TRBV5-1	.	TRBJ2-7	CASSLLSSSYEQYF	TGCGCCAGCAGCTTGTTATCCTCCTCCTACGAGCAGTACTTC
TRBD1	TRBV9	.	TRBJ2-3	CASSPSLGQGADTQYF	TGTGCCAGCAGCCCAAGCCTCGGACAGGGGGCAGATACGCAGTATTTT
TRBD1	TRBV7-8	.	TRBJ2-2	CASSLAGQITGELFF	TGTGCCAGCAGCTTAGCGGGACAGATCACCGGGGAGCTGTTTTTT
.	TRBV18	few	TRBJ1-5	CASSPSARGGNQPQHF	TGTGCCAGCTCACCGTCCGCCCGGGGAGGCAATCAGCCCCAGCATTTT
.	TRBV2	.	TRBJ1-2	CASSESTGMGYTF	TGTGCCAGCAGTGAATCGACGGGGATGGGCTACACCTTC
TRBD2	TRBV5-1	.	TRBJ2-5	CASSLLAGVLETQYF	TGCGCCAGCAGTCTCCTAGCGGGAGTGTTAGAGACCCAGTACTTC
.	TRBV5-1	.	TRBJ2-1	CASSLDSSSSYNEQFF	TGCGCCAGCAGCCTCGACAGTTCTAGCTCCTACAATGAGCAGTTCTTC
TRBD1	TRBV2	.	TRBJ2-2	CASTGQGAGTGELFF	TGTGCCAGCACCGGACAGGGGGCAGGCACCGGGGAGCTGTTTTTT
.	TRBV9	.	TRBJ2-2	CASSVGQMNTGELFF	TGTGCCAGCAGCGTAGGGCAAATGAACACCGGGGAGCTGTTTTTT
TRBD2	TRBV9	once	TRBJ2-3	CASSVVGREDTQYF	TGTGCCAGCAGCGTAGTTGGGAGGGAAGATACGCAGTATTTT
.	TRBV5-1	.	TRBJ2-7	CASSGGLFSFDEQYF	TGCGCCAGCAGCGGGGGACTGTTCAGCTTTGACGAGCAGTACTTC
.	TRBV30	.	TRBJ2-7	CAWSAQQPYEQYF	TGTGCCTGGAGTGCACAACAGCCCTACGAGCAGTACTTC
.	TRBV11-2	.	TRBJ1-1	CASSLAPDGPMNTEAFF	TGTGCCAGCAGCTTAGCCCCGGACGGACCGATGAACACTGAAGCTTTCTTT
TRBD1	TRBV7-8	.	TRBJ1-1	CASSTNQGQGTTFF	TGTGCCAGCAGCACCAATCAGGGACAGGGGACAACTTTCTTT
TRBD1	TRBV28	.	TRBJ1-4	CASGQGGGNEKLFF	TGTGCCAGCGGGCAAGGGGGCGGTAATGAAAAACTGTTTTTT
.	TRBV27	.	TRBJ2-7	CASSSLSGRGYEQYF	TGTGCCAGCAGCTCCCTCTCAGGGCGAGGGTACGAGCAGTACTTC
.	TRBV5-8	.	TRBJ1-1	CASNYLHRNTEAFF	TGTGCCAGCAACTACTTACACCGGAACACTGAAGCTTTCTTT
TRBD2	TRBV11-2	.	TRBJ2-7	CASSLFGLADTTYEQYF	TGTGCCAGCAGCTTATTCGGGCTAGCGGATACCACCTACGAGCAGTACTTC
.	TRBV28	.	TRBJ1-5	CASSYPQGRTQPQHF	TGTGCCAGCAGTTACCCTCAGGGAAGGACTCAGCCCCAGCATTTT
.	TRBV11-3	.	TRBJ1-1	CASGDSADTEAFF	TGTGCCAGCGGCGACAGTGCGGACACTGAAGCTTTCTTT
TRBD1	TRBV29-1	.	TRBJ1-2	CSVAGGDHYGYTF	TGCAGCGTTGCAGGGGGCGATCACTATGGCTACACCTTC
.	TRBV16	.	TRBJ2-5	CASSPPQGSRETQYF	TGTGCCAGCAGCCCTCCCCAAGGAAGCAGGGAGACCCAGTACTTC
TRBD2	TRBV4-1	.	TRBJ2-1	CASSPYGLAAYNEQFF	TGCGCCAGCAGCCCCTACGGACTAGCGGCCTACAATGAGCAGTTCTTC
.	TRBV18	.	TRBJ1-1	CASSYRPGAGTEAFF	TGTGCCAGCTCATACAGACCAGGGGCCGGCACTGAAGCTTTCTTT
.	TRBV29-1	.	TRBJ2-2	CSADYRGAGELFF	TGCAGCGCGGACTACAGGGGCGCCGGGGAGCTGTTTTTT
.	TRBV5-1	.	TRBJ1-2	CASSFGESAGYTF	TGCGCCAGCAGCTTCGGAGAGAGCGCTGGCTACACCTTC
.	TRBV2	once	TRBJ1-1	CASSRDGPNTEAFF	TGTGCCAGCAGCCGAGACGGACCCAACACTGAAGCTTTCTTT
TRBD2	TRBV6-6	.	TRBJ2-1	CASSSDRIGLAETQFF	TGTGCCAGCAGTTCCGACAGGATTGGACTAGCGGAGACGCAGTTCTTC
.	TRBV4-1	.	TRBJ2-2	CASSQETWTANTGELFF	TGCGCCAGCAGCCAAGAGACCTGGACAGCGAACACCGGGGAGCTGTTTTTT
TRBD1	TRBV19	.	TRBJ1-5	CASSTGQVYQPQHF	TGTGCCAGTAGTACTGGACAGGTCTATCAGCCCCAGCATTTT
.	TRBV19	.	TRBJ2-2	CASSIGGIPTGELFF	TGTGCCAGTAGTATCGGCGGGATACCCACCGGGGAGCTGTTTTTT
.	TRBV19	.	TRBJ2-5	CASSVTSTRRETQYF	TGTGCCAGTAGCGTCACTAGCACAAGACGGGAGACCCAGTACTTC
TRBD2	TRBV28	.	TRBJ2-7	CASSLFDLAGGPGEQYF	TGTGCCAGCAGTTTATTCGATTTAGCGGGAGGGCCGGGCGAGCAGTACTTC
TRBD2	TRBV27	.	TRBJ2-1	CASSPKPLAGVAFF	TGTGCCAGCAGTCCCAAACCCCTAGCGGGAGTTGCGTTCTTC
TRBD1	TRBV7-9	.	TRBJ1-5	CASSPETGQGNQPQHF	TGTGCCAGCAGCCCCGAGACAGGGCAGGGGAATCAGCCCCAGCATTTT
.	TRBV18	.	TRBJ2-7	CASSPASGEQYF	TGTGCCAGCTCACCCGCTTCAGGGGAGCAGTACTTC
.	TRBV9	.	TRBJ2-3	CASSASGEGRDTQYF	TGTGCCAGCAGCGCCTCAGGGGAAGGGAGAGATACGCAGTATTTT
.	TRBV29-1	.	TRBJ2-1	CSVSDGVNEQFF	TGCAGCGTTTCCGACGGTGTTAATGAGCAGTTCTTC
TRBD1	TRBV27	.	TRBJ2-1	CASSRDRAYNEQFF	TGTGCCAGCAGTCGGGACAGGGCTTACAATGAGCAGTTCTTC
.	TRBV10-3	.	TRBJ2-2	CAIKTGTNTGELFF	TGTGCCATCAAGACGGGAACGAACACCGGGGAGCTGTTTTTT
.	TRBV5-1	.	TRBJ2-3	CASSLAGTPGTDTQYF	TGCGCCAGCAGCTTGGCCGGGACACCGGGCACAGATACGCAGTATTTT